This T cell receptor (beta chain) was profiled in a study of cytomegalovirus exposure and HLA in healthy donors. With 60 Vbeta and 13 Jbeta primers, the PCR was carried out. Produced via immunoSEQ multiplex PCR; TCRdb's table is partial and in-frame only. The sample contains some 20,000 clones, 60% to 80% of which appear only once. Sample share makes this clone medium-sized. There are 15 residues in the CDR3. CDR1 MRHNA and CDR2 SNTAGT come from the germline V gene. V lost 5 bases and J lost 0; bases outside the gene matches: 1. The sequencing sample was made of PBMCs. The rearrangement joins TRBV6-4 to TRBJ2-6; 7 nucleotides line up with TRBD1. The receptor comes from a young man in good health and CMV-seronegative. The CDR3 protein is CASSRDSSGANVLTF. CDR3 DNA sequence: TGTGCCAGCAGTCGGGACAGCTCTGGGGCCAACGTCCTGACTTTC.